Below, 2 T cell receptor beta chains from the same sample are listed, as sequenced in a study of blood T cell repertoires in COVID-19. Repertoires were generated with immunoSEQ multiplex PCR, while TCRdb's copy carries only in-frame clones and drops some. The sample has some 49,000 clones; roughly 85% are singletons. The material sequenced was peripheral blood. The source is a human donor in a cohort sampled during active COVID-19.

The rearrangement joins TRBV5-5 to TRBJ2-7; TRBD1 aligns across 11 bases. Per germline, CDR1 SGHKS and CDR2 YYEKEE (reference sequence). The CDR3 is 16 amino acids. V gave up 4 bases and J gave up 1 base; unmatched junction bases: 7. This CDR3 reads CASSVGQGAVSYEQYF. For the CDR3, the DNA is TGTGCCAGCAGCGTCGGACAGGGGGCGGTGTCCTACGAGCAGTACTTC. Looking up the rest from reference TRBV5-5 and TRBJ2-7 gives the full variable domain: DAGVTQSPTHLIKTRGQQVTLRCSPISGHKSVSWYQQVLGQGPQFIFQYYEKEERGRGNFPDRFSARQFPNYSSELNVNALLLGDSALYLCASSVGQGAVSYEQYFGPGTRLTVT.

This clone has only one observation. The chain joins TRBV6-5 to TRBJ1-1; 9 bases are a match to TRBD1. V lost 10 bases to trimming and J lost 3 bases; unmatched junction nucleotides: 6. CDR1 is MNHEY, CDR2 SVGAGI, per germline. The CDR3 has 13 residues. CDR3 in amino acids: CATNRGQYTEAFF. The DNA for the CDR3 is TGTGCCACAAACAGGGGGCAATACACTGAAGCTTTCTTT.